Following are 24 T cell receptor beta chains from one sample sequenced in a study of T cells in Graves' hyperthyroidism and ophthalmopathy. Amplification of TCR beta CDR3 regions used RNA as the template. RT-PCR in the first round (using the HTBI primer set) targeted the TCR CDR3. Each CDR3 protein gets one entry after TCRdb re-called the multiplex PCR reads with MiXCR. The sample records around 280,000 distinct CDR3 sequences, less than 15% being singletons. Specimen: blood. These receptors were collected from a woman in her twenties or thirties with Graves' hyperthyroidism that later progressed to Graves' ophthalmopathy.

This clonotype has ten or more counts. The V and J genes are TRBV10-3 and TRBJ2-7; D is uncertain. The germline V and J ends were trimmed by 5 bases and 5 bases, with 10 bases remaining between them. Looked up from germline, CDR1 is ENHRY and CDR2 is SYGVKD. The CDR3 totals 12 residues. The DNA for the CDR3 is TGTGCCATCAGTTCCCAGCGTGACGAGCAGTACTTC. It translates to CAISSQRDEQYF.

This clonotype came up many times. V gene TRBV7-9 combines with J gene TRBJ2-7; no reliable D call. The V gene's germline CDR1 is SEHNR and CDR2 FQNEAQ (reference sequence). V gave up 4 bases and J gave up 3 bases, with 19 bases separating them. CDR3 length: 16 amino acids. The CDR3 DNA sequence: TGTGCCAGCAGCTCCACCCCGGGCAGTCCCGACTACGAGCAGTACTTC. Protein: CASSSTPGSPDYEQYF.

This clonotype was detected only a few times. V usage is TRBV6-1 and J usage is TRBJ1-1; possibly TRBD1 for D (6 bases). This CDR3 has 14 residues. The V gene lost 4 bases and the J gene lost 4 bases, with 13 bases spanning the gap. CDR1 MNHNS and CDR2 SASEGT come from the germline V gene. Written as DNA, the CDR3 is TGTGCCAGCAGTGGTTCAGGGGTTGTCACTGAAGCTTTCTTT. It translates to CASSGSGVVTEAFF.

This chain uses TRBV19 with TRBJ1-1, with TRBD1 as a possible D gene (5 bases). Germline V gene data show CDR1 as LNHDA and CDR2 as SQIVND (reference sequence). The ends were cut back, 9 bases at V and 1 base at J, with 9 bases in the middle. There are 12 residues in the CDR3. The DNA of the CDR3 is TGTGCCAGCCCCGGGGCGAACACTGAAGCTTTCTTT. Protein: CASPGANTEAFF.

The rearrangement uses TRBV25-1 and TRBJ2-7; weak D call: TRBD2 (7 bases). The CDR3 is made up of 13 amino acids. Germline CDR1 MGHDK, CDR2 SYGVNS. V was cut by 6 bases and J by 7 bases, with 16 bases left in between. The CDR3 region has the DNA TGTGCCAGCAGGAGGGGGGGAGAGGATGAGCAGTACTTC. This encodes CASRRGGEDEQYF.

There are many counts of this clonotype. This chain uses TRBV18 with TRBJ1-1, with D maybe TRBD1 (5 bases). CDR3 size: 16 residues. Germline-derived CDR1 and CDR2 are KGHSH and LQKENI. V was cut by 1 base and J by 0 bases, with 12 bases left in between. The CDR3 nucleotides are TGTGCCAGCTCACCACTATCTGGACACCTGAACACTGAAGCTTTCTTT. Translation gives CASSPLSGHLNTEAFF.

This clonotype was picked up many times. The V call is TRBV7-2, the J call TRBJ2-5, with D hard to call. CDR3 length equals 13 residues. Per the germline V gene, CDR1 is SGHTA and CDR2 is FQGNSA. Trimming took off 4 bases at V and 0 bases at J, with 6 bases between the two ends. The CDR3 DNA is TGTGCCAGCAGCTCACAGTACCAAGAGACCCAGTACTTC. This codes for CASSSQYQETQYF.

Ten or more counts support this clonotype. The chain has TRBV20-1 and TRBJ1-1; 10 bases match TRBD1. Germline lookup yields CDR1 DFQATT and CDR2 SNEGSKA (reference sequence). V lost 7 bases to trimming and J lost 3 bases; unmatched junction nucleotides: 5. There are 13 residues in the CDR3. CDR3 in amino acids: CSVLDRGDTEAFF. The CDR3 nucleotides are TGCAGTGTTTTGGACAGGGGGGACACTGAAGCTTTCTTT.

In its sample, this clonotype was seen many times. The genes are TRBV12-3 or TRBV12-4 and TRBJ2-2; D tentatively reads TRBD1 or TRBD2 (5 bases each). Between the trimmed V and J ends, which lost 7 bases and 7 bases, there was a span of 19 bases. The CDR3 sequence is 15 residues long. In DNA form, the CDR3 reads TGTGCCAGCACCTTCTCCAGGGTCCGGGGCGGGGAGCTGTTTTTT. Protein sequence: CASTFSRVRGGELFF.

This clonotype was observed at least ten times. The chain carries TRBV14 and TRBJ2-1; D remains ambiguous. Trimming stripped 0 bases from V and 5 bases from J, with 5 bases between. CDR1 is SGHDN and CDR2 is FVKESK in the germline V gene. CDR3 size: 13 residues. Here the CDR3 DNA reads TGTGCCAGCAGCCAAGAGGAACACAATGAGCAGTTCTTC. Protein: CASSQEEHNEQFF.

The sample holds many counts of this clonotype. The gene calls are TRBV15 and TRBJ2-1; D gene unclear. This CDR3 spans 13 amino acids. V lost 0 bases to trimming and J lost 12 bases, with 12 bases between them. Germline V gene data show CDR1 as LNHNV and CDR2 as YYDKDF (reference sequence). This CDR3 is CATSRDVGSSQFF. CDR3 nucleotides: TGTGCCACCAGCAGAGATGTCGGGTCCTCGCAGTTCTTC. The whole variable domain, filled in from reference TRBV15 and TRBJ2-1, reads DAMVIQNPRYQVTQFGKPVTLSCSQTLNHNVMYWYQQKSSQAPKLLFHYYDKDFNNEADTPDNFQSRRPNTSFCFLDIRSPGLGDTAMYLCATSRDVGSSQFFGPGTRLTVL.

The chain combines TRBV5-1 with TRBJ1-3; maybe TRBD1 (6 bases). The germline V and J ends were trimmed by 3 bases and 7 bases, with 14 bases remaining between them. CDR3 size: 14 residues. Germline loops: CDR1 SGHRS, CDR2 YFSETQ. The CDR3 bases are TGCGCCAGCAGCTCGGGACACGAAAGGAACACCATATATTTT. This translates into CASSSGHERNTIYF. The entire variable domain, with the rest obtained from reference TRBV5-1 and TRBJ1-3, is as follows: KAGVTQTPRYLIKTRGQQVTLSCSPISGHRSVSWYQQTPGQGLQFLFEYFSETQRNKGNFPGRFSGRQFSNSRSEMNVSTLELGDSALYLCASSSGHERNTIYFGEGSWLTVV.

The gene calls are TRBV18 and TRBJ2-7, with 8 bases lining up with TRBD2. The germline V gene has CDR1 KGHSH and CDR2 LQKENI. The V and J ends lost 3 bases and 6 bases, in that order; junction bases with no gene match: 10. This CDR3 is built from 15 residues. CDR3 nucleotide sequence: TGTGCCAGCTCACCCCCAAGCGGGAGAAAAAGCGAGCAGTACTTC. It translates to CASSPPSGRKSEQYF.

This clonotype has more than one count but fewer than ten. The V call is TRBV18, the J call TRBJ2-5; 8 bases map to TRBD2. Losses at the gene ends were 6 bases for V and 2 bases for J; bases not matched to a gene: 11. Germline-derived CDR1 and CDR2 are KGHSH and LQKENI. The length of the CDR3 is 16 residues. The CDR3 loop is CASSPGVAGFQETQYF. In DNA form, the CDR3 reads TGTGCCAGCTCCCCCGGGGTAGCGGGGTTTCAAGAGACCCAGTACTTC.

This clonotype was observed a few times. The chain recombines TRBV9 with TRBJ2-7; 7 nucleotides agree with TRBD1. V lost 3 bases to trimming and J lost 5 bases; unmatched junction nucleotides: 2. Germline V gene sequence: CDR1 SGDLS, CDR2 YYNGEE. The CDR3 loop spans 12 amino acids. The CDR3 protein is CASSGTGDEQYF. As DNA, the CDR3 is TGTGCCAGCAGCGGTACAGGGGACGAGCAGTACTTC.

This clonotype has ten or more counts. The gene calls are TRBV3-1 and TRBJ1-2, with D possibly TRBD1 on 6 matching bases. The CDR3 spans 15 residues. Germline V gene data show CDR1 as LGHDT and CDR2 as YNNKEL (reference sequence). With 4 bases removed from V and 0 bases from J, the gap between germline ends came to 12 bases. The CDR3 loop is CASSPAQGPNYGYTF. CDR3 in DNA: TGTGCCAGCAGCCCTGCACAGGGACCTAACTATGGCTACACCTTC.

A few counts support this clonotype. This chain connects TRBV28 to TRBJ2-3; D remains unclear. Deletions cut 8 bases from V and 2 bases from J, with 5 bases between. The CDR3 length is 11 residues. Germline V gene data show CDR1 as MDHEN and CDR2 as SYDVKM. This CDR3 reads CASPDTDTQYF. The DNA of the CDR3 is TGTGCCAGCCCGGACACAGATACGCAGTATTTT.

This chain links TRBV13 with TRBJ2-1; possibly TRBD2 for D (5 bases). V was cut by 5 bases and J by 2 bases, with 13 bases left in between. The germline CDR1 and CDR2 sequences are PRHDT and FYEKMQ (reference sequence). This CDR3 spans 15 amino acids. DNA of the CDR3: TGTGCCAGCAGCCGGGATGCCGGCCCCTACAATGAGCAGTTCTTC. The encoded protein is CASSRDAGPYNEQFF.

This clonotype was counted between two and nine times. This chain links TRBV2 with TRBJ2-7; D is unresolved. The CDR3 runs to 15 residues. Germline lookup yields CDR1 SNHLY and CDR2 FYNNEI. The V end was cut by 1 base, the J end by 0 bases, with 10 bases between. In DNA form, the CDR3 reads TGTGCCAGCAGTGAAGAGACACCGAGCTCCTACGAGCAGTACTTC. Translated: CASSEETPSSYEQYF.

This chain joins TRBV20-1 and TRBJ2-1; 12 nucleotides line up with TRBD2. After removal of 3 bases from V and 10 bases from J, the junction contained 16 bases not matched to a gene. Germline lookup yields CDR1 DFQATT and CDR2 SNEGSKA (reference sequence). The CDR3 loop spans 17 amino acids. The DNA of the CDR3 is TGCAGTGCTAGGGGTGGACTAGCGGGACCGAGCGGTGGGGAGCAGTTCTTC. This sequence encodes CSARGGLAGPSGGEQFF.

This clonotype was counted between two and nine times. The junction differs from germline at one of its ends, possibly a read error. The chain combines TRBV6-1 with TRBJ1-1, with no clear D. The CDR3 spans 14 residues. Germline CDR1 MNHNS, CDR2 SASEGT. CDR3 DNA: TGTGCCAGCAGATACGCGGGGATGAACACTAAAGCTTTCTTT. Its translation is CASRYAGMNTKAFF.

This clonotype was detected ten times or more. V gene TRBV27 combines with J gene TRBJ2-7, with TRBD1 identical over 8 bases. This CDR3 has 13 amino acids. CDR1 and CDR2 (germline): MNHEY, SMNVEV (reference sequence). V was pared by 3 bases and J by 9 bases, with 7 bases of the junction left unmatched. The CDR3 loop reads CASSFNRGKAQYF. The CDR3 bases are TGTGCCAGCAGTTTTAACAGGGGGAAAGCGCAGTACTTC.

This clonotype was seen ten or more times. The chain recombines TRBV6-1 with TRBJ1-5; no clear D. Per the germline V gene, CDR1 is MNHNS and CDR2 is SASEGT. The CDR3 covers 13 residues. Trimming cost V 0 bases and J 6 bases, with 6 bases left between them. The CDR3 protein is CASSEAGSQPQHF. The CDR3 DNA reads TGTGCCAGCAGTGAAGCTGGGAGTCAGCCCCAGCATTTT.

DNA of the CDR3: TGCAGTGCTAGAGAAACCCTAGCGGGAGGGTTTTACAATGAGCAGTTCTTC. Translating it yields CSARETLAGGFYNEQFF. The V gene is TRBV20-1, the J gene TRBJ2-1; 12 nucleotides agree with TRBD2. Germline CDR1 is DFQATT and CDR2 is SNEGSKA (reference sequence). CDR3 size: 17 residues. V lost 0 bases to trimming and J lost 4 bases; unmatched junction nucleotides: 7.